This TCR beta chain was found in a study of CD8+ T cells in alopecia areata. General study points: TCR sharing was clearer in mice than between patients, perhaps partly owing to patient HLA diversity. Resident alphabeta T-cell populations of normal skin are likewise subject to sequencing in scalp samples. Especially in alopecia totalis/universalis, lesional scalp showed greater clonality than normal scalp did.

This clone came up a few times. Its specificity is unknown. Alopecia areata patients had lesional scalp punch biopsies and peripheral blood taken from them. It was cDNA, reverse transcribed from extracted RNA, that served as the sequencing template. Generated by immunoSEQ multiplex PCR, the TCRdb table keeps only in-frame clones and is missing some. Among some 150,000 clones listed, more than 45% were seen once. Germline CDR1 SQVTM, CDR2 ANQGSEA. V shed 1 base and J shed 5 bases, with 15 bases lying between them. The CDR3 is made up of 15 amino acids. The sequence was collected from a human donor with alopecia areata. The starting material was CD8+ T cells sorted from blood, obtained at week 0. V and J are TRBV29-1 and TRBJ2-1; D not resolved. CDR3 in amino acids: CSVEAPRVMDNEQFF. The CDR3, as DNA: TGCAGCGTTGAAGCTCCAAGGGTGATGGACAATGAGCAGTTCTTC.